The 17 T cell receptor beta chains below were found in one sample sequenced in a study of cytomegalovirus exposure and HLA in healthy donors. PCR amplification relied on 60 Vbeta primers (plus 13 Jbeta primers). The assay was immunoSEQ multiplex PCR, and TCRdb's table has in-frame clones only and misses some. This table holds 80,000 to 100,000 clones, about two thirds found once. The sample consisted of PBMCs. All receptors derive from a female donor in good health and CMV-seronegative.

This chain joins TRBV25-1 and TRBJ2-1; D is possibly TRBD2 (6 bases). The CDR3 is 15 residues long. V lost 2 bases and J 7 bases, leaving 15 bases between the germline ends. CDR1 and CDR2 from the germline V gene are MGHDK and SYGVNS. The CDR3 region has the DNA TGTGCCAGCAGTGAAAGGGAAGGCAGCGGGAATGAGCAGTTCTTC. Protein sequence: CASSEREGSGNEQFF.

The gene calls are TRBV14 and TRBJ2-5; D gene ambiguous. V lost 1 base to trimming and J lost 5 bases, with 26 bases between them. Per the germline V gene, CDR1 is SGHDN and CDR2 is FVKESK. The CDR3 spans 19 residues. The CDR3 nucleotides read TGTGCCAGCAGCCAAGCTCTCTTTAGCACTCAAGGCCCCGGGGAGACCCAGTACTTC. Encoded protein: CASSQALFSTQGPGETQYF.

This chain connects TRBV15 to TRBJ2-4; 7 bases match TRBD2. The CDR3 length is 16 residues. Per germline, CDR1 LNHNV and CDR2 YYDKDF (reference sequence). Germline trimming cut 2 bases from V and 1 base from J; bases unmatched to any gene: 5. CDR3 nucleotides: TGTGCCACCAGCAGAATAGCGGGCCCGGCCAAAAACATTCAGTACTTC. Protein product: CATSRIAGPAKNIQYF.

The V and J genes are TRBV7-6 and TRBJ2-1; the match to TRBD2 covers 8 bases. The CDR3 length is 16 residues. V gave up 1 base and J gave up 3 bases; unmatched junction bases: 5. Germline V gene sequence: CDR1 SGHVS, CDR2 FNYEAQ. This CDR3 reads CASSLEGGTSYNEQFF. The CDR3 DNA sequence: TGTGCCAGCAGCTTAGAAGGCGGGACTAGCTACAATGAGCAGTTCTTC.

The chain uses TRBV4-1 and TRBJ2-7; 8 bases align to TRBD1. V was pared by 4 bases and J by 2 bases, with 7 bases of the junction left unmatched. The CDR3 extends over 15 amino acids. The germline V gene has CDR1 MGHRA and CDR2 YSYEKL. The CDR3 region has the DNA TGCGCCAGCAGCCCCGGACAGGGATCACCCTACGAGCAGTACTTC. This encodes CASSPGQGSPYEQYF.

The chain is built from TRBV27 and TRBJ1-2, with 12 bases that match TRBD1. CDR1 is MNHEY and CDR2 is SMNVEV in the germline V gene (reference sequence). The CDR3 loop spans 14 amino acids. With V trimmed by 3 bases and J by 6 bases, 2 bases remained unmatched. Written as DNA, the CDR3 is TGTGCCAGCAGTTTTGGGACAGGGGGCCATGGCTACACCTTC. Translation gives CASSFGTGGHGYTF.

The chain recombines TRBV30 with TRBJ2-1, with 12 bases that match TRBD2. V dropped 4 bases and J dropped 4; count of bases not matched to a gene: 5. This CDR3 is 15 amino acids long. Germline V gene data show CDR1 as GTSNPN and CDR2 as SVGIG (reference sequence). CDR3 sequence (DNA): TGTGCCTGGACTTTGACTAGCGGGGGATACAATGAGCAGTTCTTC. Its protein product is CAWTLTSGGYNEQFF.

V usage is TRBV5-4 and J usage is TRBJ2-2; 9 positions match TRBD2. Germline V lookup: CDR1 SGHNT, CDR2 YYREEE (reference sequence). The CDR3 runs 15 residues. With 4 bases clipped from V and 2 bases from J, the junction kept 3 bases outside the gene matches. CDR3 residues: CASSLGLANTGELFF. The CDR3, as DNA: TGTGCCAGCAGCCTGGGACTAGCAAACACCGGGGAGCTGTTTTTT.

The rearrangement links TRBV5-4 to TRBJ2-7; 7 bases agree with TRBD1. The CDR3 loop spans 15 amino acids. Germline CDR1 reads SGHNT; CDR2 reads YYREEE (reference sequence). V dropped 4 bases and J dropped 3; count of bases not matched to a gene: 10. The CDR3 sequence is CASSPSRQGVYEQYF. CDR3 coding DNA: TGTGCCAGCAGCCCATCCCGGCAGGGGGTCTACGAGCAGTACTTC.

This CDR3 reads CASSLTVLNEKLFF. Here the CDR3 DNA reads TGTGCCAGCAGCTTGACAGTTCTCAATGAAAAACTGTTTTTT. The chain couples TRBV5-6 to TRBJ1-4; D remains unclear. The CDR3 sequence is 14 residues long. CDR1 SGHDT and CDR2 YYEEEE come from the germline V gene. Trimming took off 1 base at V and 5 bases at J, with 9 bases between the two ends.

V usage is TRBV29-1 and J usage is TRBJ1-1, with D possibly TRBD1 on 6 matching bases. Germline assignment: CDR1 SQVTM and CDR2 ANQGSEA. The CDR3 is 13 residues long. Trimming shortened V by 4 bases and J by 2 bases, and 11 bases separated the two germline ends. The CDR3 coding sequence is TGCAGCGTTGTGAGGACAGATAACACTGAAGCTTTCTTT. Amino acids: CSVVRTDNTEAFF.

CDR3 residues: CASSPTGNREKLFF. CDR3 bases: TGCGCCAGCAGCCCGACAGGGAATCGGGAAAAACTGTTTTTT. This chain links TRBV5-1 with TRBJ1-4, with 7 bases matching TRBD1. In germline, CDR1 is SGHRS, CDR2 YFSETQ. The CDR3 has 14 residues. J gave up 8 bases and V 4 bases, and 8 bases lay outside the gene matches.

The chain links TRBV30 to TRBJ2-7; tentatively, D is TRBD2 (5 bases). The CDR3 is made up of 16 amino acids. In germline, CDR1 is GTSNPN, CDR2 SVGIG (reference sequence). Trimming removed 1 base at V and 4 bases at J, with 20 bases between. The DNA of the CDR3 is TGTGCCTGGAGTGCCCTAGGCCGGCCGGGAAGGTACGAGCAGTACTTC. Translating it yields CAWSALGRPGRYEQYF.

V usage is TRBV28 and J usage is TRBJ2-7; 7 bases fit TRBD2. Germline V lookup: CDR1 MDHEN, CDR2 SYDVKM. Unmatched junction bases numbered 7, after V lost 1 base and J lost 1 base. This CDR3 has 16 residues. CDR3 DNA: TGTGCCAGCAGTTTATCCCGCGGGAGAGGTTCCTACGAGCAGTACTTC. It codes for CASSLSRGRGSYEQYF.

V usage is TRBV27 and J usage is TRBJ1-5, with D unresolved. CDR1 MNHEY and CDR2 SMNVEV come from the germline V gene (reference sequence). V dropped 5 bases and J dropped 7 bases, with 15 bases sitting between them. This CDR3 contains 14 residues. CDR3 protein: CASSGAGSTQPQHF. The CDR3 region has the DNA TGTGCCAGCAGTGGTGCGGGGAGTACCCAGCCCCAGCATTTT.

CDR3 amino acids: CASSTFSGSNQPQHF. CDR3 DNA: TGTGCCAGTAGTACCTTCTCAGGGAGCAATCAGCCCCAGCATTTT. The chain recombines TRBV19 with TRBJ1-5; possible D gene TRBD1, 5 bases. CDR1 LNHDA and CDR2 SQIVND come from the germline V gene (reference sequence). V lost 4 bases and J lost 1, with 11 bases in between. The CDR3 has 15 amino acids.

On this clone itself: A read error may account for a junction end that differs from germline. This sequence joins TRBV27 and TRBJ2-6; 8 positions match TRBD1. The CDR3 contains 15 residues. Germline V gives CDR1 MNHEY, CDR2 SMNVEV (reference sequence). CDR3 amino acids: CASSASYQGASVLTF. For the CDR3, the DNA is TGTGCCAGCAGTGCCTCTTATCAGGGGGCCAGCGTCCTGACTTTC.